This TCR beta chain was obtained from a study of cytomegalovirus exposure and HLA in healthy donors. Study conclusions and caveats: The investigators catalogued 150 or so TCR beta chains as cytomegalovirus-associated. Rare sequences made up most TCRs, while some public TCRs were found in many donors.

This clone was observed a few times. The antigen is not known. It was with 60 Vbeta and 13 Jbeta primers that the PCR ran. Profiled with immunoSEQ multiplex PCR; TCRdb holds only in-frame clones, not every one. The data hold over 150,000 clones, with roughly four fifths observed a single time. In germline, CDR1 is LNHNV, CDR2 YYDKDF (reference sequence). J lost 5 bases, V lost 2 bases, and 10 bases had no gene match. CDR3 length: 17 residues. This sequence was found in a man younger than 35 in good health and CMV-seronegative. The J gene is TRBJ1-5, the V gene TRBV15, with 9 bases fitting TRBD1. The sequencing input was PBMCs. CDR3 region: CATSRNVRDREDQPQHF. CDR3 nucleotides: TGTGCCACCAGCAGAAACGTCCGGGACAGGGAGGATCAGCCCCAGCATTTT.